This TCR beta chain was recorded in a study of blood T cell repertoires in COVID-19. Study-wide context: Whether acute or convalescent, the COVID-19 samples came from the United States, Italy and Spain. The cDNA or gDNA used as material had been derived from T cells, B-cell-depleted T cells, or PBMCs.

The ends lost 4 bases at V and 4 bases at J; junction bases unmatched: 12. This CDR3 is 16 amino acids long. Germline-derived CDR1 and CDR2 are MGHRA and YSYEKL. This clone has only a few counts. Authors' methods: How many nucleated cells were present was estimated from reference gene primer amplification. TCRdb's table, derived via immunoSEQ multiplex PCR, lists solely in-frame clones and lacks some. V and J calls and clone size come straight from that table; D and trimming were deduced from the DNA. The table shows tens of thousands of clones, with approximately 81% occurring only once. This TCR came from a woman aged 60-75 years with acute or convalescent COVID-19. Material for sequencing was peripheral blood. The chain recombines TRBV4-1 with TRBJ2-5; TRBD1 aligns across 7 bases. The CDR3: CASSPSGQEAGETQYF. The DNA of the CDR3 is TGCGCCAGCAGCCCCTCCGGACAGGAGGCCGGAGAGACCCAGTACTTC.